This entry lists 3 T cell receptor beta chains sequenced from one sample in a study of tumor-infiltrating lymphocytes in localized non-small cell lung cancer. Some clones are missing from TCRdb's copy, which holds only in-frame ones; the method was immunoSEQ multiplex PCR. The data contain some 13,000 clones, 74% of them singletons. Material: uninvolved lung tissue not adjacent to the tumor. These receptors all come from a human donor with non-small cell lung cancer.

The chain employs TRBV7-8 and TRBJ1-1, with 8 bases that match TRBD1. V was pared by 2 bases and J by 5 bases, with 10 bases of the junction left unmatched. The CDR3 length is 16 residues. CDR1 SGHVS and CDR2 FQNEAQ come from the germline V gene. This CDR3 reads CASSLTDRGVRTEAFF. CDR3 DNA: TGTGCCAGCAGCTTAACAGACAGGGGTGTACGAACTGAAGCTTTCTTT.

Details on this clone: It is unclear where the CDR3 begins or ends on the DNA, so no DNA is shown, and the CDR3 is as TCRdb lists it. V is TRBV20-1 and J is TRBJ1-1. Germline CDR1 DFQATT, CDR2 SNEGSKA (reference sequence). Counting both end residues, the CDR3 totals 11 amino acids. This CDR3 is CSARDSGQAFF.

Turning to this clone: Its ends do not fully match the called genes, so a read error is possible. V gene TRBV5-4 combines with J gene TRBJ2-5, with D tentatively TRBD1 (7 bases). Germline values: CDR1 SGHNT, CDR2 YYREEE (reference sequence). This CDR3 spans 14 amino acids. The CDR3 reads CASSLAGTEETQYF. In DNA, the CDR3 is TGTGCTAGCAGCTTGGCGGGGACAGAAGAGACCCAGTACTTC.